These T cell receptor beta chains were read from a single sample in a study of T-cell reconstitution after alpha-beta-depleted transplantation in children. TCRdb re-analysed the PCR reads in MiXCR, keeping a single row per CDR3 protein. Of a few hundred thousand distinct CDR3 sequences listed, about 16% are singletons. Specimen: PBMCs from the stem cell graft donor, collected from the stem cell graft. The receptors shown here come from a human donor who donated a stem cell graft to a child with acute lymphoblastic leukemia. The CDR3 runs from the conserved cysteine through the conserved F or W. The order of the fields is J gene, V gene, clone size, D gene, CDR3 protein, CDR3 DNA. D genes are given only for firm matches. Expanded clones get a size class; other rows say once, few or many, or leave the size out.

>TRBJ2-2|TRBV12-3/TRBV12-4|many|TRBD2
CASSLWGGANTGELFF
TGTGCCAGCAGTTTATGGGGAGGGGCGAACACCGGGGAGCTGTTTTTT
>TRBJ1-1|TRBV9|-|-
CASSVRPERAEAFF
TGTGCCAGCAGCGTGAGACCGGAGAGGGCTGAAGCTTTCTTT
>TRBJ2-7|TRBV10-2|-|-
CASSLLRPYEQYF
TGCGCCAGCAGTCTGCTTCGACCCTACGAGCAGTACTTC
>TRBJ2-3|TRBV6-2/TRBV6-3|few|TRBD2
CASSFGLAGGILSTDTQYF
TGTGCCAGCAGCTTTGGACTAGCGGGAGGTATTTTAAGCACAGATACGCAGTATTTT
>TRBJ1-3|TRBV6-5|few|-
CASSYSYGVSGNTIYF
TGTGCCAGCAGTTACTCTTATGGGGTCTCTGGAAACACCATATATTTT
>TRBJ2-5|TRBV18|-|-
CASSPDWAETQYF
TGTGCCAGCTCACCCGACTGGGCAGAGACCCAGTACTTC
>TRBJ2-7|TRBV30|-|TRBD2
CAGGDAYEQYF
TGTGCCGGGGGGGACGCCTACGAGCAGTACTTC
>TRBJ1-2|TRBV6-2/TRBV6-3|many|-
CASSLTAAGRGYGYTF
TGTGCCAGCAGCCTAACCGCCGCGGGACGGGGATATGGCTACACCTTC
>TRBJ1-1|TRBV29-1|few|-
CSVDLSNAEAFF
TGCAGCGTTGATTTGTCGAACGCTGAAGCTTTCTTT
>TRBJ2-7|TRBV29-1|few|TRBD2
CSVGIPGGYEQYF
TGCAGCGTTGGGATCCCGGGGGGCTACGAGCAGTACTTC
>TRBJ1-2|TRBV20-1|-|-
CSARDPGDYGYTF
TGCAGTGCTAGAGATCCAGGGGACTATGGCTACACCTTC
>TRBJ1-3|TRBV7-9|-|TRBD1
CASREGAGGNTIYF
TGTGCCAGCAGAGAGGGGGCTGGTGGAAACACCATATATTTT
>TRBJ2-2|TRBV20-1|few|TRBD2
CSARDWGVAGGATTGELFF
TGCAGTGCTAGAGATTGGGGAGTAGCGGGAGGGGCAACCACCGGGGAGCTGTTTTTT
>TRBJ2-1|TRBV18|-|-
CASSPRDFSYNEQFF
TGTGCCAGCTCACCCCGGGACTTCTCCTACAATGAGCAGTTCTTC
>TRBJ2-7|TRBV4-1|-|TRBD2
CASSQVTGGSQSYEQYF
TGCGCCAGCAGCCAAGTTACGGGCGGGAGCCAATCCTACGAGCAGTACTTC
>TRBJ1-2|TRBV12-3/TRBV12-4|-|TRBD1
CASRAGGLEGYTF
TGTGCCAGCAGGGCAGGGGGCTTGGAGGGCTACACCTTC
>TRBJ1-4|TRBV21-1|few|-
CASSPTGLDEKLFF
TGTGCCAGCAGCCCCACAGGGCTTGACGAAAAACTGTTTTTT
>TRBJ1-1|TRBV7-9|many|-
CASSLVEGYTEAFF
TGTGCCAGCAGCTTAGTAGAAGGGTACACTGAAGCTTTCTTT
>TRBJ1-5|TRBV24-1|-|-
CATSDHSYSNQPQHF
TGTGCCACCAGTGACCACAGTTATAGCAATCAGCCCCAGCATTTT
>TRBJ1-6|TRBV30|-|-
CAWRREVGSPLHF
TGTGCCTGGAGGAGGGAGGTCGGCTCACCCCTCCACTTT
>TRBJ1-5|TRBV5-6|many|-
CASSLRDSNQPQHF
TGTGCCAGCAGCTTGCGGGATAGCAATCAGCCCCAGCATTTT
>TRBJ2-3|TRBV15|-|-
CATSSRTGSTDTQYF
TGTGCCACCAGCTCCCGGACGGGAAGCACAGATACGCAGTATTTT
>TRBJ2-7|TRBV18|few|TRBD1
CASSPFRTGRNEQYF
TGTGCCAGCTCACCTTTTAGGACAGGGCGCAACGAGCAGTACTTC
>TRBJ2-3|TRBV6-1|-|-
CASSVPGLTDTQYF
TGTGCCAGCAGTGTACCGGGACTTACAGATACGCAGTATTTT
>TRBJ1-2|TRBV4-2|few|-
CASSQDQSPTGYTF
TGTGCCAGCAGCCAAGATCAGAGTCCCACTGGCTACACCTTC
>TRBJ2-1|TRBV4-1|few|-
CASSQPLAASSYNEQFF
TGCGCCAGCAGCCAACCTTTGGCGGCTAGCTCCTACAATGAGCAGTTCTTC
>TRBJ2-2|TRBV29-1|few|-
CSVDPQGNTGELFF
TGCAGCGTTGATCCACAGGGGAACACCGGGGAGCTGTTTTTT
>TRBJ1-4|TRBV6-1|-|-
CASSPSGSVEKLFF
TGTGCCAGCAGTCCATCAGGGAGCGTTGAAAAACTGTTTTTT
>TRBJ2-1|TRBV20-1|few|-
CSAISVYNEQFF
TGCAGTGCCATTAGCGTTTACAATGAGCAGTTCTTC
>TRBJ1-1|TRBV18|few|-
CASSPPTGRNTEAFF
TGTGCCAGCTCACCACCTACAGGGAGGAACACTGAAGCTTTCTTT
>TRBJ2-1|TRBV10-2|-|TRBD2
CASTVAGLYEQFF
TGCGCCAGCACTGTAGCGGGACTTTATGAGCAGTTCTTC
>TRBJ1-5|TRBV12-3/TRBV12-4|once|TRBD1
CASSRQGTNQPQHF
TGTGCCAGCAGTCGACAGGGGACTAATCAGCCCCAGCATTTT
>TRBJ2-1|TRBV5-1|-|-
CASSLESSHNEQFF
TGCGCCAGCAGCTTGGAAAGCTCCCACAATGAGCAGTTCTTC
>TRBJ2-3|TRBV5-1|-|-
CASSLEVAEYTDTQYF
TGCGCCAGCAGCTTGGAGGTAGCGGAGTACACAGATACGCAGTATTTT
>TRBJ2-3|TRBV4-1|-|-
CASSRLGSTDTQYF
TGCGCCAGCAGCCGGTTAGGGTCTACAGATACGCAGTATTTT
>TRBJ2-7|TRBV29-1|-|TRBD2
CSVKLAGPYEQYF
TGCAGCGTTAAACTAGCGGGACCCTACGAGCAGTACTTC
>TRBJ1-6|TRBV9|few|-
CASSVEASNSPLHF
TGTGCCAGCAGCGTAGAGGCCTCTAATTCACCCCTCCACTTT
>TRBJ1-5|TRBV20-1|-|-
CSARDKGSPRYLKPQHF
TGCAGTGCTAGAGATAAGGGAAGTCCCAGGTATCTCAAGCCCCAGCATTTT
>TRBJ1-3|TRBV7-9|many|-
CASSSLSEGTGNTIYF
TGTGCCAGCAGCTCCCTCTCGGAGGGAACTGGAAACACCATATATTTT
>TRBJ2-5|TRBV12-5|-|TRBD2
CASGLAETTSGRETQYF
TGTGCTAGTGGTTTGGCAGAGACGACTAGCGGGAGAGAGACCCAGTACTTC
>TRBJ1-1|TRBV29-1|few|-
CSVSQTNTEAFF
TGCAGCGTTTCACAAACGAACACTGAAGCTTTCTTT
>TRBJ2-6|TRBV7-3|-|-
CASSLFAGAGANVLTF
TGTGCCAGCAGCTTATTTGCAGGGGCTGGGGCCAACGTCCTGACTTTC
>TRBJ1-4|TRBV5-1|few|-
CASSSGQPDYEKLFF
TGCGCCAGCAGCAGCGGACAGCCGGACTATGAAAAACTGTTTTTT
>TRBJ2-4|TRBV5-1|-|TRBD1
CASSSGQGEGQYF
TGCGCCAGCAGCTCAGGACAGGGGGAGGGTCAGTACTTC
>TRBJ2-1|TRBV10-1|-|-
CASSSAQFVAYNEQFF
TGCGCCAGCAGTTCCGCCCAATTCGTAGCCTACAATGAGCAGTTCTTC
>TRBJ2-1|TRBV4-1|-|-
CASSQRGGRGGNNEQFF
TGCGCCAGCAGCCAAAGGGGAGGCAGGGGTGGGAACAATGAGCAGTTCTTC
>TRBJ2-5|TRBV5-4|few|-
CASSFGGFVEAQYF
TGTGCCAGCAGCTTCGGAGGGTTTGTAGAGGCCCAGTACTTC
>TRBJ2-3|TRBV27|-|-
CASRQGLGTDTQYF
TGTGCCAGCAGGCAAGGGTTGGGCACAGATACGCAGTATTTT
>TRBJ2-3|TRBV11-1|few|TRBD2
CASSPLTSGTYRYDPGTQYF
TGTGCCAGCAGCCCCTTGACTAGCGGGACCTACAGATACGACCCGGGTACGCAGTATTTT
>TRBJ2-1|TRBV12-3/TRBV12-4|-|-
CASSLRGPYNYNEQFF
TGTGCCAGCAGTCTGCGGGGCCCGTATAATTACAATGAGCAGTTCTTC
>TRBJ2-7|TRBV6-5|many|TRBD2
CASSFSTSANLYEQYF
TGTGCCAGCAGTTTCTCGACTAGCGCCAACCTTTACGAGCAGTACTTC
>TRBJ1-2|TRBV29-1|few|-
CSAPGQGGGYTF
TGCAGCGCCCCTGGGCAGGGCGGGGGCTACACCTTC
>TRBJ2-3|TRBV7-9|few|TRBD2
CASSSSTSGDTDTQYF
TGTGCCAGCAGCTCGTCGACTAGCGGTGACACAGATACGCAGTATTTT
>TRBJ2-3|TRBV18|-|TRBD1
CASSPPGQTTDTQYF
TGTGCCAGCTCACCACCGGGACAGACCACAGATACGCAGTATTTT
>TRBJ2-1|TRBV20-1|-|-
CSAWLLNEQFF
TGCAGTGCGTGGCTTCTAAATGAGCAGTTCTTC
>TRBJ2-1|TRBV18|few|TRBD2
CASSPPGLAGGRDEQFF
TGTGCCAGCTCACCACCGGGACTAGCGGGAGGGCGAGATGAGCAGTTCTTC
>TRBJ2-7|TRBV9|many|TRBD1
CASSEPLTGDEQYF
TGTGCCAGCAGCGAGCCCTTGACAGGGGACGAGCAGTACTTC